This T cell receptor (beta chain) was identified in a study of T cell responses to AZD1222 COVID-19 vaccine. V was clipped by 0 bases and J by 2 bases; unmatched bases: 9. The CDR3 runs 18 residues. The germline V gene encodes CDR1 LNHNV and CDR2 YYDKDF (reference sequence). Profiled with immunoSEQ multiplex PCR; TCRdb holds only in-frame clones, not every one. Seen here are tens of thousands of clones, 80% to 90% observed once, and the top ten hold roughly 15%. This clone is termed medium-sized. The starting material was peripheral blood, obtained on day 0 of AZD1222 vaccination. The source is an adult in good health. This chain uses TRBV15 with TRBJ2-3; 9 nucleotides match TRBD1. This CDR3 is CATSRDRTGGEFTDTQYF. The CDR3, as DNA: TGTGCCACCAGCAGAGATCGAACAGGGGGCGAATTCACAGATACGCAGTATTTT.